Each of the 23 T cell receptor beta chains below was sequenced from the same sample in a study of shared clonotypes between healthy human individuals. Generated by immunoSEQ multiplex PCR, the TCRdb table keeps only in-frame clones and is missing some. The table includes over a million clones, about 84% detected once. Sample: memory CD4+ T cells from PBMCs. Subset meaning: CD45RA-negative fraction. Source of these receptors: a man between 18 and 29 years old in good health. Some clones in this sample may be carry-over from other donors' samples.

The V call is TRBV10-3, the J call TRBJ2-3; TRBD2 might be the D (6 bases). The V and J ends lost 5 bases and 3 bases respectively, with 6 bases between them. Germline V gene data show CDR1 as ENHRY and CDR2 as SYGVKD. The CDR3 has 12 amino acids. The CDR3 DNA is TGTGCCATCAGTCGGGAGACAGATACGCAGTATTTT. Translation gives CAISRETDTQYF.

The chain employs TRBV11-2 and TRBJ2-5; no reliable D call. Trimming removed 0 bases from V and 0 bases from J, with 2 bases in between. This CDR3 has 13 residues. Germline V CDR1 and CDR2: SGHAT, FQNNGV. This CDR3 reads CASSLDNQETQYF. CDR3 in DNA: TGTGCCAGCAGCTTAGATAACCAAGAGACCCAGTACTTC. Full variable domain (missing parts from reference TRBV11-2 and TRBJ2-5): EAGVAQSPRYKIIEKRQSVAFWCNPISGHATLYWYQQILGQGPKLLIQFQNNGVVDDSQLPKDRFSAERLKGVDSTLKIQPAKLEDSAVYLCASSLDNQETQYFGPGTRLLVL.

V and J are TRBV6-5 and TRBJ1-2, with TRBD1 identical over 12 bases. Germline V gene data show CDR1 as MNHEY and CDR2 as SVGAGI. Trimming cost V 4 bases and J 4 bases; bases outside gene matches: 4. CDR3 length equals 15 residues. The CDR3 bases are TGTGCCAGCAGTTCCGGGACAGGGGGCTCCTATGGCTACACCTTC. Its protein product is CASSSGTGGSYGYTF.

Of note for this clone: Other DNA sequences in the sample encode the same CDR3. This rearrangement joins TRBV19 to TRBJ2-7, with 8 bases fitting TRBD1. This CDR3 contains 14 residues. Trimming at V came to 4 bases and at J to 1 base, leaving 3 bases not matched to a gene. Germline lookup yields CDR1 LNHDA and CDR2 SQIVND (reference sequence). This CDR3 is CASSTRTGSYEQYF. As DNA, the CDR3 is TGTGCCAGTAGTACTCGGACAGGGTCCTACGAGCAGTACTTC.

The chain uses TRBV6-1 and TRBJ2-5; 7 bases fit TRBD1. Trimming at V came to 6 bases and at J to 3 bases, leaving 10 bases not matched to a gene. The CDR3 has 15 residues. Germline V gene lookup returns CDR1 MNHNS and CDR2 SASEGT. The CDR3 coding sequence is TGTGCCAGCAGGAGGGACAGAAATGAAGAAGAGACCCAGTACTTC. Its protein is CASRRDRNEEETQYF.

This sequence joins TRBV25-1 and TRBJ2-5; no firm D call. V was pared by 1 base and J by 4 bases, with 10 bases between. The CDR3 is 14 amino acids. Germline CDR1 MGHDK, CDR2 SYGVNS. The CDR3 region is CASSESIGVETQYF. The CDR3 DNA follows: TGTGCCAGCAGTGAATCAATAGGTGTAGAGACCCAGTACTTC.

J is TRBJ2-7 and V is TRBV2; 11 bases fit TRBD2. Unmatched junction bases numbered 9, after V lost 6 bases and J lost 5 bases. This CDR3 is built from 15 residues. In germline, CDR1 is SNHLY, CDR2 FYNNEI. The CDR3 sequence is CASSETSGRYNEQYF. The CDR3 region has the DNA TGTGCCAGCAGCGAAACTAGCGGGAGATACAACGAGCAGTACTTC.

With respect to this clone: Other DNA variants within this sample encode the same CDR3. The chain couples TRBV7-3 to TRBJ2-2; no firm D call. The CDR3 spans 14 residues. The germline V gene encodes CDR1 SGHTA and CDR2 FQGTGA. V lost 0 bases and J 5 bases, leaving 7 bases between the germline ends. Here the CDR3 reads CASSLTSRTGELFF. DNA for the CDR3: TGTGCCAGCAGCTTAACGAGTCGTACCGGGGAGCTGTTTTTT.

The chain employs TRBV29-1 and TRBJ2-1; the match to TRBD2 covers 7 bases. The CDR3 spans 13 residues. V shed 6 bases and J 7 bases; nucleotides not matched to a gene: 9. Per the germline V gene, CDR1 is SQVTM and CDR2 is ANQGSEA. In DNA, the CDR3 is TGCAGCGTGATAAAAGCGGGAACAAATGAGCAGTTCTTC. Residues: CSVIKAGTNEQFF.

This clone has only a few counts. The CDR3 bases are TGTGCCAGCAGCCAAGTAATCGGCCGATCCTACGAGCAGTACTTC. Its translation is CASSQVIGRSYEQYF. The chain couples TRBV4-2 to TRBJ2-7; no definite D call. V was shortened by 1 base and J by 1 base, with 11 bases between the two germline ends. Germline V lookup: CDR1 LGHNA, CDR2 YNFKEQ. The CDR3 totals 15 residues.

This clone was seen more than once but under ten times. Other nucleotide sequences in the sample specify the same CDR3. This CDR3 reads CASSPGGPDTQYF. The DNA for the CDR3 is TGTGCCAGCAGCCCAGGGGGACCCGATACGCAGTATTTT. The chain joins TRBV28 to TRBJ2-3; TRBD1 matches 7 bases. Germline CDR1 MDHEN, CDR2 SYDVKM. The CDR3 length is 13 residues. The ends lost 6 bases at V and 6 bases at J; junction bases unmatched: 6. The full variable domain, with the rest looked up from reference TRBV28 and TRBJ2-3, is DVKVTQSSRYLVKRTGEKVFLECVQDMDHENMFWYRQDPGLGLRLIYFSYDVKMKEKGDIPEGYSVSREKKERFSLILESASTNQTSMYLCASSPGGPDTQYFGPGTRLTVL.

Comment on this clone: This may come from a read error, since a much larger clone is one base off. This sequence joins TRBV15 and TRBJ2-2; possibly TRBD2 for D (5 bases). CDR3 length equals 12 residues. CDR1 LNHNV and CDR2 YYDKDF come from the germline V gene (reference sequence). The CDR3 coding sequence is TGTGCCACCAGCAGTACGCCCGGGGAGCCGTTTTTT. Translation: CATSSTPGEPFF.

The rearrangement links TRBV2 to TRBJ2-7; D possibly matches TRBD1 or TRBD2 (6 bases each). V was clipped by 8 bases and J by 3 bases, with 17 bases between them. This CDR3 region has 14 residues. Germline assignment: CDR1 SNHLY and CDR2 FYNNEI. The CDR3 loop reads CASLPAGHDYEQYF. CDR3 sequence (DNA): TGTGCCAGCCTACCGGCGGGACACGACTACGAGCAGTACTTC.

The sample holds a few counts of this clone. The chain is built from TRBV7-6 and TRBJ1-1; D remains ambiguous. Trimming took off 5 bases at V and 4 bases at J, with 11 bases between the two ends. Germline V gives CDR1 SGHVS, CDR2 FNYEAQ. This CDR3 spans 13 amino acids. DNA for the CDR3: TGTGCCAGCAGCCACGAGAGAGGCACTGAAGCTTTCTTT. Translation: CASSHERGTEAFF.

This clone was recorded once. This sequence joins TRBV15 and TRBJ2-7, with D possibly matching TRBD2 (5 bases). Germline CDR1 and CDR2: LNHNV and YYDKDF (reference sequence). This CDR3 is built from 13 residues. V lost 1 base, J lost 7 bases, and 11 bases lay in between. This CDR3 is CATSRAASGEQYF. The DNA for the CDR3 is TGTGCCACCAGCAGAGCGGCTTCGGGGGAGCAGTACTTC.

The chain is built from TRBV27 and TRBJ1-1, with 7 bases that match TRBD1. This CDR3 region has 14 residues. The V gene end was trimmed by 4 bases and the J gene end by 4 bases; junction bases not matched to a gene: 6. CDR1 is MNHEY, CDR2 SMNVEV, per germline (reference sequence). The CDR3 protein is CASSSIQGSTEAFF. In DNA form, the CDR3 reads TGTGCCAGCAGTTCCATACAGGGGAGCACTGAAGCTTTCTTT.

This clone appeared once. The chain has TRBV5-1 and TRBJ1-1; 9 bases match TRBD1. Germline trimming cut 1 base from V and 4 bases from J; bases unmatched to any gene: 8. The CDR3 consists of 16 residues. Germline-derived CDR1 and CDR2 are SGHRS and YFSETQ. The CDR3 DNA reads TGCGCCAGCAGCTTGAACTGGGACAGGGTGAGCACTGAAGCTTTCTTT. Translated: CASSLNWDRVSTEAFF.

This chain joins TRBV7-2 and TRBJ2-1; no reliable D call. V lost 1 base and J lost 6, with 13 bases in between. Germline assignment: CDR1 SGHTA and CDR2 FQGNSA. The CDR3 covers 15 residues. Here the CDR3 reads CASSLGSERSNEQFF. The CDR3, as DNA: TGTGCCAGCAGCTTAGGGTCAGAGAGGTCCAATGAGCAGTTCTTC. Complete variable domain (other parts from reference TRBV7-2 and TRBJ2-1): GAGVSQSPSNKVTEKGKDVELRCDPISGHTALYWYRQSLGQGLEFLIYFQGNSAPDKSGLPSDRFSAERTGGSVSTLTIQRTQQEDSAVYLCASSLGSERSNEQFFGPGTRLTVL.

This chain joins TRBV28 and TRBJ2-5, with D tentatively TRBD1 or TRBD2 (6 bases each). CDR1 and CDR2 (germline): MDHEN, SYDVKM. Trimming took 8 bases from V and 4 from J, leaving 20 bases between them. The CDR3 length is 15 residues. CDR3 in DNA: TGTGCCAGCGGAGGAGGGGGTTTACCGGGAGAGACCCAGTACTTC. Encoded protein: CASGGGGLPGETQYF. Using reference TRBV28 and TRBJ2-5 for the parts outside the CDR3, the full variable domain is DVKVTQSSRYLVKRTGEKVFLECVQDMDHENMFWYRQDPGLGLRLIYFSYDVKMKEKGDIPEGYSVSREKKERFSLILESASTNQTSMYLCASGGGGLPGETQYFGPGTRLLVL.

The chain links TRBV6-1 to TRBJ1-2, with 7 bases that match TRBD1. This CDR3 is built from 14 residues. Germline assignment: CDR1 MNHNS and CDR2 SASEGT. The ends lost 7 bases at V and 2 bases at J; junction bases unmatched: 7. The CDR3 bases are TGTGCCAGCACCCGACAGGGAGGGAACTATGGCTACACCTTC. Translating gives CASTRQGGNYGYTF.

For the CDR3, the DNA is TGTGCCAGCAGTTACAAAGGGACAGGGTATGAAAAACTGTTTTTT. As protein: CASSYKGTGYEKLFF. The chain combines TRBV6-6 with TRBJ1-4; 9 nucleotides match TRBD1. The CDR3 spans 15 residues. V shed 2 bases and J 6 bases; nucleotides not matched to a gene: 4. Germline values: CDR1 MNHNY, CDR2 SVGAGI (reference sequence).

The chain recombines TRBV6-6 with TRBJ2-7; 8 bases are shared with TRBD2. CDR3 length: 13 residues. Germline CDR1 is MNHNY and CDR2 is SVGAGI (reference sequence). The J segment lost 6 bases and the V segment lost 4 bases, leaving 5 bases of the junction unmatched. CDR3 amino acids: CASSSRAGVEQYF. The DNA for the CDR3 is TGTGCCAGCAGTTCCCGAGCGGGGGTCGAGCAGTACTTC.

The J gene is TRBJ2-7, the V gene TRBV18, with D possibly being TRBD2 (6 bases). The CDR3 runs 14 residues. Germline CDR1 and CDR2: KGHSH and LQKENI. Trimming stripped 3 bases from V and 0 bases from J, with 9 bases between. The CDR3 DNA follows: TGTGCCAGCTCACCGGAGACTAGCTCCTACGAGCAGTACTTC. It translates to CASSPETSSYEQYF.